This T cell receptor beta chain was captured in a study of blood T cell repertoires in COVID-19. At the level of the study: The origin of the acute and convalescent COVID-19 samples was the United States, Italy and Spain. The cDNA or gDNA used as material had been derived from T cells, B-cell-depleted T cells, or PBMCs.

In the study's own analysis: Amplifying reference gene primers gave estimates of nucleated cell counts. The repertoire was sequenced with immunoSEQ multiplex PCR; TCRdb's copy has only in-frame clones and lacks some. The DNA gave D and trimming, while V, J and clone size come from that table. The sample lists more than 75,000 clones, around nine tenths occurring once. After removal of 2 bases from V and 5 bases from J, the junction contained 2 bases not matched to a gene. The CDR3 consists of 14 residues. Germline V gene lookup returns CDR1 KGHSH and CDR2 LQKENI. Sequencing was carried out using peripheral blood. This clonotype originated in a man aged 25-45 years with acute or convalescent COVID-19. The gene calls are TRBV18 and TRBJ2-5; 10 positions match TRBD1. The CDR3 here is CASSPDRGPETQYF. In DNA form, the CDR3 reads TGTGCCAGCTCACCAGACAGGGGGCCGGAGACCCAGTACTTC.